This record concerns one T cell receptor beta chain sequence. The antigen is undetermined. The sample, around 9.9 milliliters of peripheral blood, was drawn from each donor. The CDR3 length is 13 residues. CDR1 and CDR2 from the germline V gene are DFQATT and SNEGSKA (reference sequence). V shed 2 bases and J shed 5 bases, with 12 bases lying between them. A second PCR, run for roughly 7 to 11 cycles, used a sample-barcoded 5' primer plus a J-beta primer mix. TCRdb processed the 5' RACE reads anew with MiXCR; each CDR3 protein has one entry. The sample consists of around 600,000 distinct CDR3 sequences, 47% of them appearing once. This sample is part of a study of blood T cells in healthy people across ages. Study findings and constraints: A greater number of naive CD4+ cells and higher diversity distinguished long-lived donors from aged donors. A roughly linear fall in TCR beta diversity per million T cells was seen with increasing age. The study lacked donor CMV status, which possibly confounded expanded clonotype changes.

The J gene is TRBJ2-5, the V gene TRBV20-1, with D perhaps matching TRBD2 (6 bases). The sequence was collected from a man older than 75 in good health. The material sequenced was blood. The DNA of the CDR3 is TGCAGTGCTAGACTTGGGGGGATGGAGACCCAGTACTTC. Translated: CSARLGGMETQYF.